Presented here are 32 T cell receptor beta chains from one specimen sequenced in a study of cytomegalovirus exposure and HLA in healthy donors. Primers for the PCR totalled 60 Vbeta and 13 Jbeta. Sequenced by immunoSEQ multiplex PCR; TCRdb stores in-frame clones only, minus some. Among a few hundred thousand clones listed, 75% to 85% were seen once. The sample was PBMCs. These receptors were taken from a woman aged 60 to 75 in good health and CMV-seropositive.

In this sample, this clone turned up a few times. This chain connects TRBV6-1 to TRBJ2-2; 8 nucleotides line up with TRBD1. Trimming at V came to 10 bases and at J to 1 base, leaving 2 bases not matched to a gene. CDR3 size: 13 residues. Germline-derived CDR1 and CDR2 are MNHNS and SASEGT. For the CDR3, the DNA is TGTGCCACCGGGACAGGGAACACCGGGGAGCTGTTTTTT. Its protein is CATGTGNTGELFF.

CDR3 sequence reads: CACHSTDTQYF. DNA of the CDR3: TGTGCCTGCCATAGCACAGATACGCAGTATTTT. The chain uses TRBV30 and TRBJ2-3; D uncertain. There are 11 residues in the CDR3. Germline CDR1 reads GTSNPN; CDR2 reads SVGIG (reference sequence). Trimming left V 6 bases short and J 0 bases short, with 4 bases between.

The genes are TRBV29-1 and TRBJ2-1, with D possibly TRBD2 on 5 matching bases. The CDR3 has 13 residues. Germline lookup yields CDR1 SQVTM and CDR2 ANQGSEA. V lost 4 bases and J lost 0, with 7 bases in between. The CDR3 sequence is CSVGEISYNEQFF. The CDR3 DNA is TGCAGCGTTGGGGAGATCTCCTACAATGAGCAGTTCTTC.

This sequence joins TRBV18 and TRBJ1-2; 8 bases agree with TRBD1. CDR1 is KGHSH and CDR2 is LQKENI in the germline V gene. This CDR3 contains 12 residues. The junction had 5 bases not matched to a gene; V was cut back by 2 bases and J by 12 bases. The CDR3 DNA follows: TGTGCCAGCTCACCAGGGACAGGATTTGACACCTTC. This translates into CASSPGTGFDTF.

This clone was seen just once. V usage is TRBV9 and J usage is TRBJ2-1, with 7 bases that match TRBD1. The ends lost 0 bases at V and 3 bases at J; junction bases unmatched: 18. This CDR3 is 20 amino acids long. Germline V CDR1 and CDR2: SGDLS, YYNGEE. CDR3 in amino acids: CASSVVDRETGSRCYNEQFF. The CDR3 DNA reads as TGTGCCAGCAGCGTAGTTGACAGGGAGACTGGGAGTAGGTGCTACAATGAGCAGTTCTTC. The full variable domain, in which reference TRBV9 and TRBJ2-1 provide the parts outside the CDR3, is DSGVTQTPKHLITATGQRVTLRCSPRSGDLSVYWYQQSLDQGLQFLIQYYNGEERAKGNILERFSAQQFPDLHSELNLSSLELGDSALYFCASSVVDRETGSRCYNEQFFGPGTRLTVL.

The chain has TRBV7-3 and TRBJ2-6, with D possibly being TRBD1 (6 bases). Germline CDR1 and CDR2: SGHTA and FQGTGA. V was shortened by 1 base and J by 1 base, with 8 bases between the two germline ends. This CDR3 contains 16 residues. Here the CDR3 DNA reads TGTGCCAGCAGCTTAATTAGGGGGTCTGGGGCCAACGTCCTGACTTTC. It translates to CASSLIRGSGANVLTF.

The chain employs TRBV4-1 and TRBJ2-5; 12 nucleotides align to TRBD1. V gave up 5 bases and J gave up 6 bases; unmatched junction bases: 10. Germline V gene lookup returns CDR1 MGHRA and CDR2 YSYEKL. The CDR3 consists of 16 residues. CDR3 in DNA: TGCGCCAGCAGCGACGGGGGGACAGGGGGCTGGAAGACCCAGTACTTC. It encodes CASSDGGTGGWKTQYF.

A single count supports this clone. CDR3 DNA: TGTGCCAGCTCACCACCCAGCGGGAGCTGGAATGAGCAGTTCTTC. Translation gives CASSPPSGSWNEQFF. The rearrangement uses TRBV18 and TRBJ2-1; TRBD2 matches 8 bases. The CDR3 covers 15 residues. Germline loops: CDR1 KGHSH, CDR2 LQKENI. J gave up 7 bases and V 0 bases, and 5 bases lay outside the gene matches.

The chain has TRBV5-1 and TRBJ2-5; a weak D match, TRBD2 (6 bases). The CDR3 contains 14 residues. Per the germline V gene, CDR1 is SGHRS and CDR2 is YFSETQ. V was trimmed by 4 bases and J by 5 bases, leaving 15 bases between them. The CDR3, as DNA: TGCGCCAGCAGCCTCTCGCCGGGAGCGGAGACCCAGTACTTC. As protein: CASSLSPGAETQYF.

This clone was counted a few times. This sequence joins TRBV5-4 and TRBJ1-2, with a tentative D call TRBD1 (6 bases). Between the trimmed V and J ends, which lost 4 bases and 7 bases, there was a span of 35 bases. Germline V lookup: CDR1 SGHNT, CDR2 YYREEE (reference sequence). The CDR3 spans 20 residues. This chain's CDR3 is CASSRLPQMDSILLNFGYTF. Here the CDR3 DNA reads TGTGCCAGCAGCCGACTTCCCCAAATGGACAGCATACTTCTTAATTTTGGCTACACCTTC. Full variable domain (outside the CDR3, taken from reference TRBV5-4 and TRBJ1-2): ETGVTQSPTHLIKTRGQQVTLRCSSQSGHNTVSWYQQALGQGPQFIFQYYREEENGRGNFPPRFSGLQFPNYSSELNVNALELDDSALYLCASSRLPQMDSILLNFGYTFGSGTRLTVV.

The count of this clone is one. CDR3 protein: CASSLGLFPDTQYF. The CDR3 coding sequence is TGCGCCAGCAGCTTGGGACTGTTCCCAGATACGCAGTATTTT. The V gene is TRBV5-1, the J gene TRBJ2-3; no firm D call. Germline loops: CDR1 SGHRS, CDR2 YFSETQ. This CDR3 spans 14 amino acids. Trimming removed 0 bases at V and 4 bases at J, with 9 bases between.

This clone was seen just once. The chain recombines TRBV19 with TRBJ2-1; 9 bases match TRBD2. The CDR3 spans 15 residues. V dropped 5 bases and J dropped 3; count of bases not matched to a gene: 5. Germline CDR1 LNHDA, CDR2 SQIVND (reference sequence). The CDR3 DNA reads TGTGCCAGTAGTCCAGCGGGAGGCAACTACAATGAGCAGTTCTTC. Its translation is CASSPAGGNYNEQFF.

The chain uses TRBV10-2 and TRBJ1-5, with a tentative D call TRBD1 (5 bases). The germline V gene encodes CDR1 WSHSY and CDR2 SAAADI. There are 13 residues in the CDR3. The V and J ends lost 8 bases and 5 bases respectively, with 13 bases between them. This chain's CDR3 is CASRGVGDQPQHF. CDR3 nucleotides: TGCGCCAGCCGCGGGGTAGGGGATCAGCCCCAGCATTTT.

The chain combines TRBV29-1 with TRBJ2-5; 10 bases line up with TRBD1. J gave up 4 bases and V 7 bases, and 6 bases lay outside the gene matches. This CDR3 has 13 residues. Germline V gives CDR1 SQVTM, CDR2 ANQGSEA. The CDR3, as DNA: TGCAGCGGTGGGGGGACAGGGGTAGAGACCCAGTACTTC. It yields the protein CSGGGTGVETQYF.

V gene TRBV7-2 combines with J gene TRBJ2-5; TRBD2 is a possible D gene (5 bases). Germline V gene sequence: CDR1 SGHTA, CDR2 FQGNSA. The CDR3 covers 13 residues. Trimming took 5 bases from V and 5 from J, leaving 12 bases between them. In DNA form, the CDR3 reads TGTGCCAGCAGCGCTAGCCGAGAGGAGACCCAGTACTTC. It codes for CASSASREETQYF.

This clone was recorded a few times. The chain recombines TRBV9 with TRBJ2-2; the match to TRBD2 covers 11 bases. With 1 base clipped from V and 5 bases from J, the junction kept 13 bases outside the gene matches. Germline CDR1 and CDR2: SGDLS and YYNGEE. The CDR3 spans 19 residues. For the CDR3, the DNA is TGTGCCAGCAGCGTAACGGGTAGCGGGAGGGTTCCGATAACCGGGGAGCTGTTTTTT. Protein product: CASSVTGSGRVPITGELFF.

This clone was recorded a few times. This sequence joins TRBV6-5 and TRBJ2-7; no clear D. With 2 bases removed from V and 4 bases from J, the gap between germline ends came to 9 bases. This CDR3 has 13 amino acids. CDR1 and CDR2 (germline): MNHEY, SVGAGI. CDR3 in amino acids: CASSYRPSYEQYF. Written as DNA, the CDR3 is TGTGCCAGCAGTTACCGTCCTAGTTACGAGCAGTACTTC.

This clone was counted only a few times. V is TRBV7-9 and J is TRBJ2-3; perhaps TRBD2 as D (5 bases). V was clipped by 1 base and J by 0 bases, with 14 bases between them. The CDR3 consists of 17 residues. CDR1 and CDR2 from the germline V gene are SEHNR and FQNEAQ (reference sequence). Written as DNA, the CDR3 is TGTGCCAGCAGCTTAGGGACTTTCGGCGGAAGCACAGATACGCAGTATTTT. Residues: CASSLGTFGGSTDTQYF.

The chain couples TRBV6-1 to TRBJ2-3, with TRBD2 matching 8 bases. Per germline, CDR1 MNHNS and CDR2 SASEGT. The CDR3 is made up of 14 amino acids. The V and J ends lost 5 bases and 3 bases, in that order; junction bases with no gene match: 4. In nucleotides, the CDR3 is TGTGCCAGCAGTACGGGAGGGGGGACAGATACGCAGTATTTT. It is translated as CASSTGGGTDTQYF.

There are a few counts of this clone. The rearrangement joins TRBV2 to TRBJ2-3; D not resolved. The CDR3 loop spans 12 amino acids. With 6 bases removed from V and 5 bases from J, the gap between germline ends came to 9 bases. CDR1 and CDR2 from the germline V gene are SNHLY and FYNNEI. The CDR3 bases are TGTGCCAGCAGCCCCTTAGAAGATACGCAGTATTTT. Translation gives CASSPLEDTQYF.

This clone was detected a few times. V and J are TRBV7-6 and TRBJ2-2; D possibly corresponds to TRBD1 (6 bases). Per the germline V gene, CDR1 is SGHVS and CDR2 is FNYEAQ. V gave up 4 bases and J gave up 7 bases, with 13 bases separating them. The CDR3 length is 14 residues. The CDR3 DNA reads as TGTGCCAGCAGCTCCGGACAGCCCGGCGGGGAGCTGTTTTTT. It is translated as CASSSGQPGGELFF.

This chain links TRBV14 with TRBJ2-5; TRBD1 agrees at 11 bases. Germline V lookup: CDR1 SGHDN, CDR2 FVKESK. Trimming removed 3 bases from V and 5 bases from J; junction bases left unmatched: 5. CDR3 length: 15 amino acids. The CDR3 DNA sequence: TGTGCCAGCAGCCATCGGACAGGGGGCGCGGAGACCCAGTACTTC. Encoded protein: CASSHRTGGAETQYF.

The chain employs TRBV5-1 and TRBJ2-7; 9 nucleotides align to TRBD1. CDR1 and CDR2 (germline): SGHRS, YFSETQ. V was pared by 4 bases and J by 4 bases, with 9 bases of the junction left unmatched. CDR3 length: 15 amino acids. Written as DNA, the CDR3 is TGCGCCAGCAGCGGGGGTCGGACAGGGGCTTACGAGCAGTACTTC. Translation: CASSGGRTGAYEQYF.

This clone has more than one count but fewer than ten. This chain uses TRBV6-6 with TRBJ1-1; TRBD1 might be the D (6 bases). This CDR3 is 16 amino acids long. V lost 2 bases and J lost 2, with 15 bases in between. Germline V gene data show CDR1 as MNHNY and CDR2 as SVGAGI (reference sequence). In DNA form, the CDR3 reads TGTGCCAGCAGTTACCCGGACAGTACGGGAAACACTGAAGCTTTCTTT. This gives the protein CASSYPDSTGNTEAFF.

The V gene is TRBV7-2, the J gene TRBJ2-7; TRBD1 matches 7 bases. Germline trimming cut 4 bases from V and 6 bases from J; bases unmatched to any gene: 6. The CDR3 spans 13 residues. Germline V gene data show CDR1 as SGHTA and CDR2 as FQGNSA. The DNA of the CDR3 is TGTGCCAGCAGCTCCAAGACAGGGTTCGAGCAGTACTTC. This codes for CASSSKTGFEQYF.

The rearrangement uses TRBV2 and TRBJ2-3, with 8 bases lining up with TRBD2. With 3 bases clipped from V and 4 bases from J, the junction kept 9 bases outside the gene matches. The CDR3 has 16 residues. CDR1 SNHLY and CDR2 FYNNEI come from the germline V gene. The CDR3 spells CASSEAGGRSADTQYF. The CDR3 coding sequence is TGTGCCAGCAGTGAGGCTGGCGGGAGGTCCGCAGATACGCAGTATTTT.

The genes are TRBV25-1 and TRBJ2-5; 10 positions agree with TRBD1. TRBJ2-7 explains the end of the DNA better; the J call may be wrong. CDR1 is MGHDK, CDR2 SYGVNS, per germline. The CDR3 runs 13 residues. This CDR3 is CASTGQGDYEQYF. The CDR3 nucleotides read TGTGCCAGCACTGGACAGGGGGACTACGAGCAGTACTTC.

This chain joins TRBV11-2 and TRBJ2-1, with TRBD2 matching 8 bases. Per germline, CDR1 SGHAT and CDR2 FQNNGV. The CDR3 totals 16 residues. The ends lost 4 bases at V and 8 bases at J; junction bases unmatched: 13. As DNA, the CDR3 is TGTGCCAGCAGCTCTTGGGGTCAGCGGGGGTCCGATGAGCAGTTCTTC. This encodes CASSSWGQRGSDEQFF.

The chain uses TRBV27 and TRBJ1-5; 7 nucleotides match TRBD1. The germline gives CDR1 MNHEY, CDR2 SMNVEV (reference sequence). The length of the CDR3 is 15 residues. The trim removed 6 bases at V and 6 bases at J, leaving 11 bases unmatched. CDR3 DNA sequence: TGTGCCAGCAGCGTTCGGACAGGAGCAGGTCAGCCCCAGCATTTT. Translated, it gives CASSVRTGAGQPQHF.

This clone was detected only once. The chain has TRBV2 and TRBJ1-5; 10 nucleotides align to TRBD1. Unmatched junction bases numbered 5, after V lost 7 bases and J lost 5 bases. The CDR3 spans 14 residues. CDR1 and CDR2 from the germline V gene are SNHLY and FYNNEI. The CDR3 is CASMKDRGHQPQHF. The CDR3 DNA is TGTGCCAGCATGAAAGACAGGGGGCATCAGCCCCAGCATTTT.

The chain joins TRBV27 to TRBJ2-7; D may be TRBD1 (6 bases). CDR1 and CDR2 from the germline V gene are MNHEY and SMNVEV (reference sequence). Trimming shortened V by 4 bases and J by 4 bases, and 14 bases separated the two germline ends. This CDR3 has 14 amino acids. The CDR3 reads CASSSGTSSYEQYF. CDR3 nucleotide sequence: TGTGCCAGCAGTTCAGGGACATCCAGTTACGAGCAGTACTTC.

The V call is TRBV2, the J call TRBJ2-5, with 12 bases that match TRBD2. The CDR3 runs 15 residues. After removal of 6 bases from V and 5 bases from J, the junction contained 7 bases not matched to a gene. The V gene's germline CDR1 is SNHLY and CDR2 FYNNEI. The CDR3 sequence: CASRETSGSGETQYF. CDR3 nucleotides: TGTGCCAGCAGAGAGACTAGCGGGAGTGGGGAGACCCAGTACTTC. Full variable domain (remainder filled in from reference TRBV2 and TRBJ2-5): EPEVTQTPSHQVTQMGQEVILRCVPISNHLYFYWYRQILGQKVEFLVSFYNNEISEKSEIFDDQFSVERPDGSNFTLKIRSTKLEDSAMYFCASRETSGSGETQYFGPGTRLLVL.